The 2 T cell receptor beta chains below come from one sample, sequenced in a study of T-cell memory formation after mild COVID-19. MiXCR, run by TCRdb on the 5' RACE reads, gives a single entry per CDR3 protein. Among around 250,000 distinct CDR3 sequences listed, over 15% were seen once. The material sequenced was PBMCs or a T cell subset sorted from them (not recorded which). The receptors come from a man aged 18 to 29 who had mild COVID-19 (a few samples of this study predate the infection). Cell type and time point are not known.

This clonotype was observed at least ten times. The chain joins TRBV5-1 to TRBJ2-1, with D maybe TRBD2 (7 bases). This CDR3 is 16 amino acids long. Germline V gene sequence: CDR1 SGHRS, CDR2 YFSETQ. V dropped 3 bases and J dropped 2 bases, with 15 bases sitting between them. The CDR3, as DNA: TGCGCCAGCAGCTCGGGGGGCCGGGGGCCCTACAATGAGCAGTTCTTC. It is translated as CASSSGGRGPYNEQFF. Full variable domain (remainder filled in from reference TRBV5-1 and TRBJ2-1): KAGVTQTPRYLIKTRGQQVTLSCSPISGHRSVSWYQQTPGQGLQFLFEYFSETQRNKGNFPGRFSGRQFSNSRSEMNVSTLELGDSALYLCASSSGGRGPYNEQFFGPGTRLTVL.

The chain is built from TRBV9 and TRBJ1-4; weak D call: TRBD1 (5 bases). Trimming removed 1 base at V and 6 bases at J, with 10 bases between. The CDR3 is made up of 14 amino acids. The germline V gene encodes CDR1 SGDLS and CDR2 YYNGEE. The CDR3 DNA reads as TGTGCCAGCAGCGTACGGGGGATCGATGAAAAACTGTTTTTT. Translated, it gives CASSVRGIDEKLFF. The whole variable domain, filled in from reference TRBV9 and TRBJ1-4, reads DSGVTQTPKHLITATGQRVTLRCSPRSGDLSVYWYQQSLDQGLQFLIQYYNGEERAKGNILERFSAQQFPDLHSELNLSSLELGDSALYFCASSVRGIDEKLFFGSGTQLSVL.